This T cell receptor beta chain was profiled in a study of beta chain features in type 1 diabetes. Study-level points and caveats: The similarity of naive, central memory and Treg TCRB repertoires appeared greater among patients than among healthy donors.

All sorted populations exceeded 95% purity. Details on this clone: As yet, its antigen is unknown.

The length of the CDR3 is 14 residues. Germline CDR1 and CDR2: KGHSH and LQKENI. V lost 5 bases and J 4 bases, leaving 13 bases between the germline ends. Expressed TCRB transcripts got sequenced, as all isolated RNA was reverse transcribed. TCRdb's table, derived via immunoSEQ multiplex PCR, lists solely in-frame clones and lacks some. The sample yields about 250,000 clones, 13% to 15% seen once. This receptor was obtained from a woman in her forties in good health. Input material: naive CD4+ T cells from blood. The V call is TRBV18, the J call TRBJ2-3, with a weak D call TRBD2 (6 bases). CDR3 in DNA: TGTGCCAGCTCAGCCTCGGGGGTCCCAGATACGCAGTATTTT. Protein product: CASSASGVPDTQYF.